What follows are 6 T cell receptor beta chains derived from one specimen sequenced in a study of radiotherapy plus CTLA-4 blockade in lung cancer. Using immunoSEQ multiplex PCR, the repertoire was profiled, and TCRdb retains in-frame clones only, with some absent. The sample has 34,000 or so clones; 60% to 85% are singletons. The material sequenced was peripheral blood, taken from a patient treated with radiotherapy plus ipilimumab. These receptors all come from a human donor with non-small cell lung cancer that progressed on radiotherapy plus ipilimumab.

The rearrangement uses TRBV4-1 and TRBJ1-1; no reliable D call. V shed 0 bases and J shed 1 base, with 6 bases lying between them. In germline, CDR1 is MGHRA, CDR2 YSYEKL. The CDR3 runs to 14 residues. The CDR3, as DNA: TGCGCCAGCAGCCAAGATAGGGCGAACACTGAAGCTTTCTTT. Translating it yields CASSQDRANTEAFF.

The chain carries TRBV7-3 and TRBJ2-2; D unresolved. From germline, CDR1 is SGHTA and CDR2 FQGTGA. The CDR3 consists of 13 residues. V lost 6 bases to trimming and J lost 0 bases, with 5 bases between them. CDR3: CASSRANTGELFF. CDR3 nucleotides: TGTGCCAGCAGTCGAGCGAACACCGGGGAGCTGTTTTTT.

The chain has TRBV4-1 and TRBJ2-1; 9 bases map to TRBD1. Germline V CDR1 and CDR2: MGHRA, YSYEKL. The CDR3 is 15 residues long. V was pared by 4 bases and J by 7 bases, with 8 bases of the junction left unmatched. CDR3 in amino acids: CASSRPGQGVNEQFF. The CDR3 DNA follows: TGCGCCAGCAGCCGGCCGGGACAGGGTGTTAATGAGCAGTTCTTC.

The rearrangement uses TRBV6-1 and TRBJ1-5; D is unclear. V lost 7 bases, J lost 4 bases, and 11 bases lay in between. The CDR3 runs 13 residues. Germline CDR1 reads MNHNS; CDR2 reads SASEGT. This CDR3 is CASIVTANQPQHF. CDR3 nucleotide sequence: TGTGCCAGCATCGTTACAGCAAATCAGCCCCAGCATTTT.

This rearrangement joins TRBV4-3 to TRBJ1-1; a weak D match, TRBD1 (5 bases). V lost 1 base and J 5 bases, leaving 17 bases between the germline ends. Germline CDR1 LGHNA, CDR2 YSLEER. This CDR3 is built from 16 residues. The CDR3 loop is CASSQVWGGESTEAFF. CDR3 bases: TGCGCCAGCAGCCAAGTTTGGGGAGGGGAGTCGACTGAAGCTTTCTTT.

This chain uses TRBV2 with TRBJ2-1, with D tentatively TRBD1 (6 bases). In germline, CDR1 is SNHLY, CDR2 FYNNEI. Trimming removed 6 bases from V and 13 bases from J, with 19 bases in between. The CDR3 totals 13 residues. The CDR3 spells CASRDDRSLGQFF. CDR3 DNA: TGTGCCAGCAGAGACGACAGGAGTTTGGGTCAGTTCTTC.